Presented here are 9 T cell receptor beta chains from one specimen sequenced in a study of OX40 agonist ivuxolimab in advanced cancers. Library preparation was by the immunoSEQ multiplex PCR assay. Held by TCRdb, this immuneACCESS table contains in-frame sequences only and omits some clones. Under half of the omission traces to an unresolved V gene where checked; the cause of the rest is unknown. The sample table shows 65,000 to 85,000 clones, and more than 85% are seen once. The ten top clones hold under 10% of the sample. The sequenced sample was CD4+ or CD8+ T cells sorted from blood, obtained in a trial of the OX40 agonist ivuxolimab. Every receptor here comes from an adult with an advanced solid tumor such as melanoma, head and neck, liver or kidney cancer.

This CDR3 is CASRHVAGSTDTQYF. DNA for the CDR3: TGTGCCAGCAGACATGTCGCAGGGAGCACAGATACGCAGTATTTT. The chain carries TRBV5-4 and TRBJ2-3, with D possibly matching TRBD1 (5 bases). Germline V CDR1 and CDR2: SGHNT, YYREEE (reference sequence). The CDR3 spans 15 residues. V lost 5 bases, J lost 0 bases, and 13 bases lay in between.

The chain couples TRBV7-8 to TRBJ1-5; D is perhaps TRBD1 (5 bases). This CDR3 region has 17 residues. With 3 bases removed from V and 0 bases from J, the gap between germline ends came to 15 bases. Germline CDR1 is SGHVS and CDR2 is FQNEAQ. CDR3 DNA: TGTGCCAGCAGCTTGGCCGAAAGGGGCTATAGCAATCAGCCCCAGCATTTT. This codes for CASSLAERGYSNQPQHF.

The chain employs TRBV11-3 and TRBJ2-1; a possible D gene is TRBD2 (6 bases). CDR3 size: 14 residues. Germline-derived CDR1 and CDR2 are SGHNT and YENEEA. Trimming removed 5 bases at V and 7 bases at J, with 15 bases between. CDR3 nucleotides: TGTGCCAGCAGCCCTTGGGGGGTGGCGAATGAGCAGTTCTTC. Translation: CASSPWGVANEQFF.

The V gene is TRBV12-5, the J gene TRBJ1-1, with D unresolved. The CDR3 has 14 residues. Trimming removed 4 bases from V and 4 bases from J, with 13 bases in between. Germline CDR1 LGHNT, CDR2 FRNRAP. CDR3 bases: TGTGCTAGTGGTTCCCCAGCCTGGACCACTGAAGCTTTCTTT. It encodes CASGSPAWTTEAFF.

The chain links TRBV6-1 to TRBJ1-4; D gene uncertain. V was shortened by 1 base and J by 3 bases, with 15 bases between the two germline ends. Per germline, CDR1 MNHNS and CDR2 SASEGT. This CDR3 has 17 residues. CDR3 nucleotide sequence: TGTGCCAGCAGTGAAGAGGGTTTGGAGTTAGCTAATGAAAAACTGTTTTTT. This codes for CASSEEGLELANEKLFF.

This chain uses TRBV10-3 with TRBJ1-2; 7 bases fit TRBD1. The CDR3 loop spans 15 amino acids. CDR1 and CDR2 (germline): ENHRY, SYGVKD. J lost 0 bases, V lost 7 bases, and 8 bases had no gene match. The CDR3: CAIMEGDRTNYGYTF. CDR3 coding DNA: TGTGCCATCATGGAAGGGGACAGAACTAACTATGGCTACACCTTC.

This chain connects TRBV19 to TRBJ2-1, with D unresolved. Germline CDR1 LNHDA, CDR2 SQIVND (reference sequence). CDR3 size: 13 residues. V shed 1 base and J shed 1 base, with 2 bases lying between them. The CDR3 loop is CASSIGSYNEQFF. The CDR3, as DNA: TGTGCCAGTAGTATAGGTTCCTACAATGAGCAGTTCTTC.

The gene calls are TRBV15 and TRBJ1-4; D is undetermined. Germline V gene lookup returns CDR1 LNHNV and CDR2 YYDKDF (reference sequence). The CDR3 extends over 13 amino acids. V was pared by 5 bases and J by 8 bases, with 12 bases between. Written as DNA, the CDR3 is TGTGCCACCAGCGAAGGGTACGAGGAAAAACTGTTTTTT. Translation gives CATSEGYEEKLFF.

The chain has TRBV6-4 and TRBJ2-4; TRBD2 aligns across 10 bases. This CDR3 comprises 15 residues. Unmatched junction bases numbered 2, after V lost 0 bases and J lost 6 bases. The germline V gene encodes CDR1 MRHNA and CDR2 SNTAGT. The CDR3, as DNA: TGTGCCAGCAGTGACTCGAGCGGGGGGGCAAACATTCAGTACTTC. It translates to CASSDSSGGANIQYF.